Listed here are 10 T cell receptor beta chains from one sample, sequenced in a study of CD8 T cells in Susac syndrome. It was with random hexamers that roughly 0.45 to 1 ug RNA was reverse transcribed. TCRdb called the immunoSEQ multiplex PCR reads again in MiXCR, with one record for every CDR3 protein. The sample contains 150,000 to 200,000 distinct CDR3 sequences, approximately 96% of which appear only once. The sample was CD4+ T cells from PBMCs. The source of these receptors is a human donor in good health.

The chain couples TRBV20-1 to TRBJ2-7, with D possibly TRBD1 on 5 matching bases. Between the trimmed V and J ends, which lost 4 bases and 6 bases, there was a span of 7 bases. The CDR3 is 10 residues long. In germline, CDR1 is DFQATT, CDR2 SNEGSKA (reference sequence). CDR3 sequence reads: CSATDSEQYF. The CDR3 nucleotides read TGCAGTGCTACCGACAGCGAGCAGTACTTC.

This chain joins TRBV6-5 and TRBJ1-2, with D uncertain. In germline, CDR1 is MNHEY, CDR2 SVGAGI. Trimming pared 3 bases from V and 4 bases from J, leaving 9 bases between. This CDR3 region has 13 residues. As DNA, the CDR3 is TGTGCCAGCAGTTATGAGACGGGCTATGGCTACACCTTC. Its protein product is CASSYETGYGYTF.

V is TRBV4-3 and J is TRBJ2-1; D ambiguous. Trimming shortened V by 4 bases and J by 3 bases, and 7 bases separated the two germline ends. Germline V gives CDR1 LGHNA, CDR2 YSLEER. There are 13 residues in the CDR3. The CDR3 loop is CASSLEIYNEQFF. The DNA for the CDR3 is TGCGCCAGCAGCCTAGAGATCTACAATGAGCAGTTCTTC.

The V gene is TRBV2, the J gene TRBJ1-6; D not certain. The V gene lost 0 bases and the J gene lost 8 bases, with 5 bases spanning the gap. This CDR3 has 13 amino acids. CDR1 and CDR2 from the germline V gene are SNHLY and FYNNEI. Here the CDR3 reads CASSEAEDSPLHF. In nucleotides, the CDR3 is TGTGCCAGCAGTGAAGCGGAAGATTCACCCCTCCACTTT.

This chain uses TRBV29-1 with TRBJ2-1; 7 bases line up with TRBD2. Trimming at V came to 8 bases and at J to 2 bases, leaving 9 bases not matched to a gene. Germline CDR1 SQVTM, CDR2 ANQGSEA. CDR3 length: 14 amino acids. CDR3 sequence (DNA): TGCAGCTCCGAAAGGGCGGGGGCCTACAATGAGCAGTTCTTC. As protein: CSSERAGAYNEQFF.

V usage is TRBV20-1 and J usage is TRBJ2-4; D may correspond to TRBD1 or TRBD2 (5 bases each). The CDR3 spans 15 residues. Trimming left V 5 bases short and J 0 bases short, with 14 bases between. CDR1 DFQATT and CDR2 SNEGSKA come from the germline V gene (reference sequence). The CDR3 DNA reads as TGCAGTGCTTTCGGGGCGGGTCTAGCCAAAAACATTCAGTACTTC. This encodes CSAFGAGLAKNIQYF.

The chain joins TRBV4-2 to TRBJ2-7; D call uncertain. The CDR3 has 14 residues. Germline CDR1 reads LGHNA; CDR2 reads YNFKEQ. V was pared by 0 bases and J by 4 bases, with 10 bases between. The CDR3 DNA sequence: TGTGCCAGCAGCCAAGAACCAGCCGAATACGAGCAGTACTTC. It is translated as CASSQEPAEYEQYF.

This rearrangement joins TRBV20-1 to TRBJ2-5; possible D gene TRBD2, 7 bases. V was clipped by 4 bases and J by 3 bases, with 12 bases between them. Germline-derived CDR1 and CDR2 are DFQATT and SNEGSKA (reference sequence). The CDR3 spans 13 residues. CDR3 in amino acids: CSATGGPKETQYF. The CDR3 DNA reads TGCAGTGCTACCGGGGGGCCCAAAGAGACCCAGTACTTC.

CDR3 amino acids: CASSYRVGEQFF. The CDR3 DNA sequence: TGTGCCAGCAGTTACAGGGTAGGGGAGCAGTTCTTC. The chain is built from TRBV6-2 or TRBV6-3 and TRBJ2-1; D uncertain. Germline V CDR1 and CDR2: MNHEY, SVGEGT. Trimming left V 2 bases short and J 10 bases short, with 9 bases between. This CDR3 has 12 amino acids.

This chain's CDR3 is CASSEHSYEQYF. The DNA for the CDR3 is TGTGCCAGCAGTGAACACAGCTACGAGCAGTACTTC. The chain employs TRBV2 and TRBJ2-7; D unclear. This CDR3 comprises 12 residues. Germline lookup yields CDR1 SNHLY and CDR2 FYNNEI. The V end was cut by 2 bases, the J end by 3 bases, with 5 bases between.